This TCR beta chain was sequenced for a study of OX40 agonist ivuxolimab in advanced cancers. Study information: Age averaged about 62 years (range roughly 23 to 79), and around 87% were male. Broader study findings: Some nonresponders likewise displayed low normalized T-cell clonal expansion.

The table came from immunoSEQ multiplex PCR; TCRdb's copy has only in-frame clones and leaves some out. The data hold about 70,000 clones, with about 81% observed a single time. Concerning this clone: The antigen is not known.

This sequence was found in an adult with an advanced solid tumor such as melanoma, head and neck, liver or kidney cancer. This sample comprised CD4+ or CD8+ T cells sorted from blood, obtained in a trial of the OX40 agonist ivuxolimab.

The CDR3 here is CASSQTGTSGNEQYF. The CDR3 nucleotides are TGCGCCAGCAGCCAAACCGGGACTAGCGGCAACGAGCAGTACTTC. This sequence joins TRBV5-1 and TRBJ2-7; TRBD2 matches 11 bases. The V gene end was trimmed by 4 bases and the J gene end by 5 bases; junction bases not matched to a gene: 8. In germline, CDR1 is SGHRS, CDR2 YFSETQ. This CDR3 comprises 15 residues.